A selection of T cell receptor beta chains follows, all from one sample in a study of radiotherapy plus CTLA-4 blockade in lung cancer. TCRdb's table, derived via immunoSEQ multiplex PCR, lists solely in-frame clones and lacks some. Of some 110,000 clones in the sample, over 65% were seen once. The input for sequencing was peripheral blood, taken from a patient treated with radiotherapy plus ipilimumab. The origin of the receptors is a human donor with non-small cell lung cancer that progressed on radiotherapy plus ipilimumab. Some clones in this sample may be carry-over from other donors' samples. The CDR3 runs from the conserved cysteine through the conserved F or W. D genes are given only for firm matches. Some rows have no size entry. The others give once, few or many, or a class for an expanded clone.

d_call,cdr3_length,clone_size,v_call,j_call,cdr3_aa,cdr3_nt
.,13,.,TRBV5-5,TRBJ1-4,CASSLGFNEKLFF,TGTGCCAGCAGCCTGGGGTTTAATGAAAAACTGTTTTTT
.,15,.,TRBV7-9,TRBJ2-7,CASSPLMKGAYEQYF,TGTGCCAGCAGCCCACTTATGAAGGGCGCCTACGAGCAGTACTTC
TRBD1,14,.,TRBV7-8,TRBJ2-1,CASRTGQAFDGQFF,TGTGCCAGCAGAACGGGACAGGCTTTCGATGGGCAGTTCTTC
.,15,.,TRBV5-4,TRBJ1-2,CASSFTGKANYGYTF,TGTGCCAGCAGCTTTACAGGGAAAGCTAACTATGGCTACACCTTC
.,14,.,TRBV18,TRBJ1-4,CASSPHRQNEKLFF,TGTGCCAGCTCACCACATAGACAGAATGAAAAACTGTTTTTT
TRBD1,17,.,TRBV13,TRBJ2-7,CASSLGLGQGGSYEQYF,TGTGCCAGCAGCTTAGGCTTGGGACAGGGGGGATCCTACGAGCAGTACTTC
TRBD2,16,once,TRBV29-1,TRBJ2-3,CSVSRTSGGATDTQYF,TGCAGCGTTTCGCGGACTAGCGGGGGGGCGACAGATACGCAGTATTTT
.,15,.,TRBV7-2,TRBJ2-3,CASSLLAPAADTQYF,TGTGCCAGCAGCTTACTAGCGCCTGCTGCTGATACGCAGTATTTT
.,13,.,TRBV7-8,TRBJ2-1,CASSLGIWYEQFF,TGTGCCAGCAGCTTAGGTATTTGGTATGAGCAGTTCTTC
.,13,.,TRBV5-1,TRBJ2-2,CASSFDHTGELFF,TGCGCCAGCAGCTTTGACCACACCGGGGAGCTGTTTTTT
.,12,.,TRBV4-2,TRBJ2-1,CASSPNYNEQFF,TGTGCCAGCAGCCCAAACTACAATGAGCAGTTCTTC
.,12,few,TRBV7-3,TRBJ2-2,CASSWNTGELFF,TGTGCCAGCAGCTGGAACACCGGGGAGCTGTTTTTT
.,14,.,TRBV7-2,TRBJ1-6,CASSPTGWDSPLHF,TGTGCCAGCAGCCCCACGGGTTGGGACTCACCCCTCCACTTT
TRBD1,14,.,TRBV27,TRBJ1-4,CASSLDRGNEKLFF,TGTGCCAGCAGTCTGGACAGGGGTAATGAAAAACTGTTTTTT
.,13,.,TRBV9,TRBJ1-5,CASSGAGGQPQHF,TGTGCCAGCAGCGGGGCAGGAGGTCAGCCCCAGCATTTT
TRBD1,16,.,TRBV7-2,TRBJ2-7,CASSLERTGGGYEQYF,TGTGCCAGCAGCTTAGAAAGGACAGGGGGCGGGTACGAGCAGTACTTC
.,13,.,TRBV19,TRBJ1-2,CASSMLTVYGYTF,TGTGCCAGTAGTATGCTGACAGTCTATGGCTACACCTTC
.,15,.,TRBV7-3,TRBJ2-5,CASSSQGRSQETQYF,TGTGCCAGCAGCTCACAGGGCCGCAGTCAAGAGACCCAGTACTTC
TRBD1,15,few,TRBV18,TRBJ1-5,CASSPSQGQGQPQHF,TGTGCCAGCTCACCGAGTCAGGGACAGGGCCAGCCCCAGCATTTT
.,14,.,TRBV7-3,TRBJ2-3,CASSLGGNTDTQYF,TGTGCCAGCAGCTTAGGTGGTAACACAGATACGCAGTATTTT
TRBD1,14,.,TRBV6-6,TRBJ2-7,CASSPGQGAYEQYF,TGTGCCAGCAGTCCGGGACAGGGGGCCTACGAGCAGTACTTC
.,18,.,TRBV5-1,TRBJ1-3,CASSLDWGVDNSGNTIYF,TGCGCCAGCAGCTTGGATTGGGGCGTAGATAACTCTGGAAACACCATATATTTT
.,12,.,TRBV19,TRBJ2-7,CASSYWGYEQYF,TGTGCCAGTTCCTATTGGGGGTACGAGCAGTACTTC
TRBD1,17,.,TRBV7-2,TRBJ1-2,CASSSGDRGPVSRGYTF,TGTGCCAGCAGCTCGGGCGACAGGGGGCCCGTATCGCGGGGCTACACCTTC
.,12,.,TRBV7-2,TRBJ1-2,CASSPRTAGYTF,TGTGCCAGCAGCCCCAGGACAGCCGGCTACACCTTC
TRBD2,14,.,TRBV6-1,TRBJ2-5,CASTRAGDQETQYF,TGTGCCAGCACTCGAGCGGGGGACCAAGAGACCCAGTACTTC
TRBD1,12,.,TRBV2,TRBJ2-1,CARLGQGNEQFF,TGTGCCAGATTGGGACAGGGCAATGAGCAGTTCTTC
TRBD2,17,.,TRBV7-2,TRBJ2-5,CASSLVVRGGAQETQYF,TGTGCCAGCAGCTTAGTGGTGCGCGGGGGGGCCCAAGAGACCCAGTACTTC
.,15,.,TRBV7-2,TRBJ1-2,CASSSSTGGTNGYTF,TGTGCCAGCAGCTCCTCCACTGGGGGTACGAATGGCTACACCTTC
.,14,.,TRBV5-6,TRBJ2-7,CASSLYQGITEQYF,TGTGCCAGCAGCTTGTATCAGGGCATCACCGAGCAGTACTTC
.,13,.,TRBV5-1,TRBJ2-7,CASSLENRYEQYF,TGCGCCAGCAGCTTGGAAAACCGTTACGAGCAGTACTTC
.,16,.,TRBV9,TRBJ1-2,CASSPRLLTANYGYTF,TGTGCCAGCAGCCCTCGCCTCCTGACAGCTAACTATGGCTACACCTTC
TRBD1,14,.,TRBV29-1,TRBJ1-6,CSGQTGGENSPLHF,TGCAGCGGCCAGACAGGGGGTGAAAATTCACCCCTCCACTTT
TRBD2,15,.,TRBV7-3,TRBJ2-1,CASSPSRGGRNEQFF,TGTGCCAGCAGTCCCTCGCGGGGGGGCCGTAATGAGCAGTTCTTC
.,14,.,TRBV5-1,TRBJ1-6,CASRGGSEVSPLHF,TGCGCCAGCAGAGGGGGTTCGGAAGTTTCACCCCTCCACTTT
.,16,.,TRBV30,TRBJ2-2,CAWSPRDSWKIGELFF,TGTGCCTGGAGTCCTCGGGACTCCTGGAAGATCGGGGAGCTGTTTTTT
.,13,.,TRBV19,TRBJ2-3,CASSIDLFDTQYF,TGTGCCAGTAGTATAGATCTGTTTGATACGCAGTATTTT
TRBD1,13,.,TRBV19,TRBJ1-1,CASSFDRGGEAFF,TGTGCCAGTAGCTTCGACAGGGGCGGTGAAGCTTTCTTT
TRBD1,16,.,TRBV14,TRBJ2-1,CASSTWKGAGLNEQFF,TGTGCCAGCAGCACGTGGAAGGGGGCGGGCCTGAATGAGCAGTTCTTC
.,15,.,TRBV5-1,TRBJ2-7,CASSVGWDTNYEQYF,TGCGCCAGCAGCGTTGGATGGGACACCAACTACGAGCAGTACTTC
.,14,.,TRBV11-1,TRBJ2-1,CASSGQTSYNEQFF,TGTGCCAGCAGCGGACAGACCTCCTACAATGAGCAGTTCTTC
.,15,.,TRBV11-3,TRBJ2-3,CASSAQQGESDTQYF,TGTGCCAGCAGCGCCCAACAGGGAGAGTCAGATACGCAGTATTTT
TRBD1,14,few,TRBV6-6,TRBJ2-7,CASRQGQGMYEQYF,TGTGCCAGCAGACAGGGACAGGGTATGTACGAGCAGTACTTC
TRBD2,16,.,TRBV4-3,TRBJ2-1,CASSQETSGGYNEQFF,TGCGCCAGCAGCCAAGAAACTAGCGGGGGCTACAATGAGCAGTTCTTC
TRBD1,14,.,TRBV27,TRBJ1-4,CASSLYRGSEKLFF,TGTGCCAGCAGTTTATACAGGGGATCTGAAAAACTGTTTTTT
.,14,.,TRBV7-2,TRBJ1-1,CASSSTGTVTEAFF,TGTGCCAGCAGCTCGACAGGAACAGTCACTGAAGCTTTCTTT
TRBD1,14,.,TRBV9,TRBJ2-2,CASSYLTGPGELFF,TGTGCCAGCAGCTACTTGACAGGGCCCGGGGAGCTGTTTTTT
TRBD2,14,.,TRBV6-5,TRBJ2-1,CASTLRGGGNEQFF,TGTGCCAGCACTCTACGCGGGGGAGGGAATGAGCAGTTCTTC
TRBD2,15,.,TRBV5-1,TRBJ2-5,CASSLGTSGVETQYF,TGCGCCAGCAGCTTGGGGACTAGCGGGGTTGAGACCCAGTACTTC
TRBD1,17,.,TRBV7-9,TRBJ1-5,CASSSYGQGAVDQPQHF,TGTGCCAGCAGCTCATATGGACAGGGGGCCGTTGATCAGCCCCAGCATTTT
.,13,.,TRBV5-4,TRBJ1-2,CASSLKPNYGYTF,TGTGCCAGCAGCTTAAAGCCTAACTATGGCTACACCTTC
TRBD1,18,.,TRBV5-8,TRBJ1-5,CASRTRQGSRNSNQPQHF,TGTGCCAGCAGAACGAGACAGGGATCACGTAATAGCAATCAGCCCCAGCATTTT
.,15,.,TRBV5-1,TRBJ1-2,CASSPGRGAEYGYTF,TGCGCCAGCAGCCCCGGCCGGGGTGCGGAATATGGCTACACCTTC
.,17,few,TRBV13,TRBJ1-2,CASSSRPRRSPNYGYTF,TGTGCCAGCAGCTCTAGACCCAGGCGATCCCCAAACTATGGCTACACCTTC
.,13,.,TRBV15,TRBJ2-2,CATSRRSTGELFF,TGTGCCACCAGCAGGAGGAGTACCGGGGAGCTGTTTTTT
.,13,.,TRBV2,TRBJ1-6,CASSEADLTPLHF,TGTGCCAGCAGTGAAGCCGATCTCACACCCCTCCACTTT
TRBD2,17,.,TRBV7-2,TRBJ2-5,CASSLVGGGGGQETQYF,TGTGCCAGCAGCTTAGTAGGCGGGGGGGGAGGTCAAGAGACCCAGTACTTC